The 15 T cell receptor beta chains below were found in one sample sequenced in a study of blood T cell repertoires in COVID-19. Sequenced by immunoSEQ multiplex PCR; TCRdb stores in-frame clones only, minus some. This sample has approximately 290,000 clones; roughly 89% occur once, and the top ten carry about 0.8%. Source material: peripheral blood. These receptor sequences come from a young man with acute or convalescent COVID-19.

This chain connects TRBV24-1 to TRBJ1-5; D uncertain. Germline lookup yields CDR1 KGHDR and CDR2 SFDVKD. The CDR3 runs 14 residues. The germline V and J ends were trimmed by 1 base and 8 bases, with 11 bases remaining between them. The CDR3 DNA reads TGTGCCACCAGTGATTTTGCACATCGGGAGCCCCAGCATTTT. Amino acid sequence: CATSDFAHREPQHF.

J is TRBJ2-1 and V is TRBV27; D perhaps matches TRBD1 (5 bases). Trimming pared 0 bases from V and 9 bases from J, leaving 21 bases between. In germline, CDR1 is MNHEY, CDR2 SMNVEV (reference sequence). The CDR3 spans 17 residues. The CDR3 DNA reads TGTGCCAGCAGTTTATCGGGTCTTACCCAGGGCGGCGGTGAGCAGTTCTTC. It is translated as CASSLSGLTQGGGEQFF.

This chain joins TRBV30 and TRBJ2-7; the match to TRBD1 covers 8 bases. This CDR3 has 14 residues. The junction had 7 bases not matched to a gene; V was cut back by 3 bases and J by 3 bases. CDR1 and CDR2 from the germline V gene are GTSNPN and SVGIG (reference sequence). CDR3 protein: CAWRSGTGLYEQYF. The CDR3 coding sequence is TGTGCCTGGAGATCCGGGACAGGACTCTACGAGCAGTACTTC.

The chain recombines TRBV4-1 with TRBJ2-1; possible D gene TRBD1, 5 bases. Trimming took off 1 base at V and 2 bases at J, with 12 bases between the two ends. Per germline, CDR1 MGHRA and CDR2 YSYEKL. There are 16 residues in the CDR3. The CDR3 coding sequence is TGCGCCAGCAGCCAAGTCAGGGTAGCACCCTACAATGAGCAGTTCTTC. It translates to CASSQVRVAPYNEQFF.

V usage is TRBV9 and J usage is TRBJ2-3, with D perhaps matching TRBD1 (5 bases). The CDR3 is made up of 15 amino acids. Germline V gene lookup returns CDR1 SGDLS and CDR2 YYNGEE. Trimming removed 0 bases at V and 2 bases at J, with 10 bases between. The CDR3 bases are TGTGCCAGCAGCGTAGTGGACACCCTCACAGATACGCAGTATTTT. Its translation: CASSVVDTLTDTQYF.

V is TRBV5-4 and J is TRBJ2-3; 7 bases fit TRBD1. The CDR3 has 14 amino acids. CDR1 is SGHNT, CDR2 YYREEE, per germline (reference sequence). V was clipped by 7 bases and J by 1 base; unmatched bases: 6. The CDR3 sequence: CASERQGGTDTQYF. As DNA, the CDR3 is TGTGCCAGCGAGAGACAGGGTGGCACAGATACGCAGTATTTT.

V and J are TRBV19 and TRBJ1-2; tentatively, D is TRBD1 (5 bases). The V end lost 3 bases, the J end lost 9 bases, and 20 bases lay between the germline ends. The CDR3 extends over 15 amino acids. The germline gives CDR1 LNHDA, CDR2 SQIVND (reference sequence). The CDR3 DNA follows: TGTGCCAGTAGTATCACGGGACTCCTCAACGCCCGCTACACCTTC. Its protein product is CASSITGLLNARYTF. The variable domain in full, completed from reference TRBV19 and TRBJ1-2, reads DGGITQSPKYLFRKEGQNVTLSCEQNLNHDAMYWYRQDPGQGLRLIYYSQIVNDFQKGDIAEGYSVSREKKESFPLTVTSAQKNPTAFYLCASSITGLLNARYTFGSGTRLTVV.

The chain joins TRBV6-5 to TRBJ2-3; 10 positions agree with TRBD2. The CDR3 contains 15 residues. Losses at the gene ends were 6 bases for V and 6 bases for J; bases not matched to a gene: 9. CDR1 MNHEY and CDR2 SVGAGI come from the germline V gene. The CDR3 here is CASRYLAGAEDTQYF. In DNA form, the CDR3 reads TGTGCCAGCAGGTATCTAGCGGGAGCCGAGGATACGCAGTATTTT.

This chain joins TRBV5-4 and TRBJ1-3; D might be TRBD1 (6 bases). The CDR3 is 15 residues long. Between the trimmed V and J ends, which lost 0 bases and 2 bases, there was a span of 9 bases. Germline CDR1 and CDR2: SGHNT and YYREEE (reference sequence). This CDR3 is CASSLAQGPGNTIYF. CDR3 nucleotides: TGTGCCAGCAGCTTGGCCCAGGGGCCTGGAAACACCATATATTTT.

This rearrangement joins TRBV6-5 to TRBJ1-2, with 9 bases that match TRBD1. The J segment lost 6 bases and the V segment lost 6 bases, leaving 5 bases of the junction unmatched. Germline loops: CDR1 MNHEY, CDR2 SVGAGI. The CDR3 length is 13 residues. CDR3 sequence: CASRFGQGNGYTF. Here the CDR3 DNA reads TGTGCCAGCAGGTTTGGACAGGGGAATGGCTACACCTTC.

CDR3 residues: CASSRDRLNNEQFF. CDR3 DNA sequence: TGTGCCAGCTCCCGGGACAGGCTAAACAATGAGCAGTTCTTC. The chain uses TRBV18 and TRBJ2-1, with TRBD1 matching 8 bases. V lost 6 bases and J lost 5; bases outside the gene matches: 6. This CDR3 is 14 amino acids long. Germline CDR1 KGHSH, CDR2 LQKENI.

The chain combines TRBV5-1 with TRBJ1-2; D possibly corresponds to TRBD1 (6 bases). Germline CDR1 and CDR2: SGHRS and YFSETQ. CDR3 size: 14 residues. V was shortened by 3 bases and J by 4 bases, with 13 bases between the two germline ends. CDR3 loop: CASSWEGGGYGYTF. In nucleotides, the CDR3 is TGCGCCAGCAGCTGGGAAGGGGGTGGCTATGGCTACACCTTC.

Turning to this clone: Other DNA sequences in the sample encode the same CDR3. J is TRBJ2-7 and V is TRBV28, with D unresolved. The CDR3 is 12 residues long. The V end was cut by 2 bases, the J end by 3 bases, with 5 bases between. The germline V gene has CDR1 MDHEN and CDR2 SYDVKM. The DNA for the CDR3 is TGTGCCAGCAGTTTACGAGGCTACGAGCAGTACTTC. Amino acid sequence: CASSLRGYEQYF.

Here the CDR3 reads CASRGLAGTGTGELFF. DNA of the CDR3: TGCGCCAGCAGGGGACTAGCGGGAACCGGAACCGGGGAGCTGTTTTTT. The rearrangement joins TRBV5-1 to TRBJ2-2, with TRBD2 matching 13 bases. The V and J ends lost 5 bases and 5 bases, in that order; junction bases with no gene match: 6. CDR1 is SGHRS, CDR2 YFSETQ, per germline. The length of the CDR3 is 16 residues.

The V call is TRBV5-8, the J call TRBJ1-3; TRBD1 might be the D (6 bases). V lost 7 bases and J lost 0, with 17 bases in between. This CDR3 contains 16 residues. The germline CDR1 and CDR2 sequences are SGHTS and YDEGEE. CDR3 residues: CASVDRRASSGNTIYF. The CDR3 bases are TGTGCCAGCGTGGACAGAAGGGCCAGCTCTGGAAACACCATATATTTT.